One and the same sample provided the 30 T cell receptor beta chains below, sequenced in a study of T cell responses to AZD1222 COVID-19 vaccine. Sequencing was performed with immunoSEQ multiplex PCR; in TCRdb, only in-frame clones are kept and a portion is missing. This table holds roughly 180,000 clones, around 87% found once. The input for sequencing was peripheral blood, taken on day 0 of MenACWY control vaccination. These receptors all come from an adult in good health.

The rearrangement joins TRBV30 to TRBJ2-7; D possibly uses TRBD1 or TRBD2 (5 bases each). The ends were cut back, 3 bases at V and 6 bases at J, with 18 bases in the middle. This CDR3 region has 14 residues. The germline V gene has CDR1 GTSNPN and CDR2 SVGIG (reference sequence). Here the CDR3 reads CAWRGRLGPGEQYF. DNA for the CDR3: TGTGCCTGGAGGGGCCGATTGGGACCTGGCGAGCAGTACTTC.

This clone was seen only a few times. The chain couples TRBV4-2 to TRBJ2-5, with a weak D call TRBD2 (7 bases). The CDR3 sequence is 16 residues long. V shed 3 bases and J shed 1 base, with 15 bases lying between them. Per germline, CDR1 LGHNA and CDR2 YNFKEQ. CDR3 sequence: CASSQARGGPQETQYF. CDR3 bases: TGTGCCAGCAGCCAGGCGAGGGGGGGTCCCCAAGAGACCCAGTACTTC.

This clone came up a few times. The chain links TRBV6-2 or TRBV6-3 to TRBJ2-3, with 14 bases that match TRBD2. Trimming removed 2 bases from V and 6 bases from J; junction bases left unmatched: 13. The CDR3 sequence is 19 residues long. Germline V CDR1 and CDR2: MNHEY, SVGEGT. The CDR3 here is CASSYRPGLAGVNMDTQYF. In nucleotides, the CDR3 is TGTGCCAGCAGTTACCGACCGGGACTAGCGGGGGTCAATATGGATACGCAGTATTTT.

The chain combines TRBV25-1 with TRBJ1-2, with D perhaps TRBD1 (5 bases). This CDR3 spans 14 amino acids. Per the germline V gene, CDR1 is MGHDK and CDR2 is SYGVNS. V lost 4 bases, J lost 4 bases, and 13 bases lay in between. The CDR3 DNA sequence: TGTGCCAGCAGTGGGGCGGGGCCCTCCTATGGCTACACCTTC. Translated, it gives CASSGAGPSYGYTF.

The V gene is TRBV7-9, the J gene TRBJ1-3; a weak D match, TRBD1 (6 bases). There are 18 residues in the CDR3. In germline, CDR1 is SEHNR, CDR2 FQNEAQ (reference sequence). The V end lost 1 base, the J end lost 0 bases, and 16 bases lay between the germline ends. The CDR3 here is CASSLGKDSSFSGNTIYF. The DNA of the CDR3 is TGTGCCAGCAGCTTAGGGAAGGACAGTTCATTCTCTGGAAACACCATATATTTT.

This chain links TRBV10-3 with TRBJ2-7; TRBD2 agrees at 7 bases. V lost 4 bases, J lost 4 bases, and 1 base stayed unmatched. Germline-derived CDR1 and CDR2 are ENHRY and SYGVKD. The CDR3 length is 12 residues. Here the CDR3 reads CAISGGGYEQYF. The CDR3 region has the DNA TGTGCCATCAGTGGGGGGGGTTACGAGCAGTACTTC.

The V and J genes are TRBV28 and TRBJ1-6; D is possibly TRBD1 (5 bases). V lost 6 bases to trimming and J lost 10 bases, with 16 bases between them. The CDR3 sequence is 14 residues long. Germline V CDR1 and CDR2: MDHEN, SYDVKM. The DNA for the CDR3 is TGTGCCAGCAGCCAGGGCGTCGTGGTGTCACCCCTCCACTTT. It encodes CASSQGVVVSPLHF.

CDR3 coding DNA: TGTGCCTGGGAGGACGGAGATACGCAGTATTTT. This gives the protein CAWEDGDTQYF. The chain carries TRBV6-9 and TRBJ2-3, with D perhaps TRBD2 (6 bases). The CDR3 runs 11 residues. The ends were cut back, 11 bases at V and 5 bases at J, with 11 bases in the middle. Looked up from germline, CDR1 is MNHGY and CDR2 is SVAAGI.

The gene calls are TRBV3-1 (or the pseudogene TRBV3-2) and TRBJ2-1; D ambiguous. The CDR3 is made up of 17 amino acids. Trimming left V 1 base short and J 4 bases short, with 17 bases between. Germline V gene sequence: CDR1 LGHDT, CDR2 YNNKEL (reference sequence). CDR3 sequence (DNA): TGTGCCAGCAGCCAAGTGCTACAGAGGAGTCTGTACAATGAGCAGTTCTTC. Protein sequence: CASSQVLQRSLYNEQFF.

The rearrangement joins TRBV3-1 (or the pseudogene TRBV3-2) to TRBJ1-2; D is ambiguous. Trimming left V 4 bases short and J 8 bases short, with 14 bases between. CDR1 LGHDT and CDR2 YNNKEL come from the germline V gene (reference sequence). The CDR3 spans 13 residues. The DNA for the CDR3 is TGTGCCAGCAGCCTCTCAAGGGTACGAGGCTACACCTTC. As protein: CASSLSRVRGYTF.

The J gene is TRBJ1-5, the V gene TRBV5-1; tentatively, D is TRBD1 (5 bases). The CDR3 has 15 amino acids. V lost 4 bases to trimming and J lost 2 bases, with 13 bases between them. Per the germline V gene, CDR1 is SGHRS and CDR2 is YFSETQ. The CDR3 loop is CASSPDDRRNQPQHF. In nucleotides, the CDR3 is TGCGCCAGCAGCCCTGACGACAGACGCAATCAGCCCCAGCATTTT.

This chain uses TRBV18 with TRBJ1-1; D not certain. V lost 0 bases and J lost 1, with 9 bases in between. In germline, CDR1 is KGHSH, CDR2 LQKENI. The CDR3 loop spans 15 amino acids. In DNA form, the CDR3 reads TGTGCCAGCTCACCACCGAGGGTCAGGAACACTGAAGCTTTCTTT. This codes for CASSPPRVRNTEAFF.

V usage is TRBV6-5 and J usage is TRBJ1-1; 9 bases are a match to TRBD1. Trimming cost V 6 bases and J 2 bases; bases outside gene matches: 4. The CDR3 consists of 14 residues. From germline, CDR1 is MNHEY and CDR2 SVGAGI. CDR3 loop: CASRDRGSNTEAFF. The CDR3 coding sequence is TGTGCCAGCAGGGACAGGGGATCCAACACTGAAGCTTTCTTT.

V and J are TRBV9 and TRBJ2-7; TRBD2 might be the D (6 bases). Deletions cut 3 bases from V and 2 bases from J, with 21 bases between. Germline V gene lookup returns CDR1 SGDLS and CDR2 YYNGEE. This CDR3 spans 17 amino acids. DNA of the CDR3: TGTGCCAGCAGCGCCAGGGCAAGCGGGCGACAAACCTACGAGCAGTACTTC. This sequence encodes CASSARASGRQTYEQYF.

The chain's CDR3 is CASYAAEAFF. In DNA form, the CDR3 reads TGTGCCAGTTACGCCGCTGAAGCTTTCTTT. This sequence joins TRBV19 and TRBJ1-1; D is ambiguous. CDR1 is LNHDA, CDR2 SQIVND, per germline (reference sequence). This CDR3 comprises 10 residues. The germline V and J ends were trimmed by 8 bases and 6 bases, with 7 bases remaining between them. The full variable domain, its missing parts supplied by reference TRBV19 and TRBJ1-1, is DGGITQSPKYLFRKEGQNVTLSCEQNLNHDAMYWYRQDPGQGLRLIYYSQIVNDFQKGDIAEGYSVSREKKESFPLTVTSAQKNPTAFYLCASYAAEAFFGQGTRLTVV.

Remarks on this clone: This CDR3 is also generated by other DNA sequences in the sample. The genes are TRBV19 and TRBJ1-1; maybe TRBD1 (5 bases). This CDR3 comprises 13 residues. Germline CDR1 reads LNHDA; CDR2 reads SQIVND (reference sequence). The V end was cut by 6 bases, the J end by 1 base, with 9 bases between. DNA of the CDR3: TGTGCCAGTAGCCTGGGGCAGAACACTGAAGCTTTCTTT. Amino acid sequence: CASSLGQNTEAFF.

This rearrangement joins TRBV19 to TRBJ2-6; D gene ambiguous. CDR1 and CDR2 (germline): LNHDA, SQIVND (reference sequence). Trimming left V 6 bases short and J 7 bases short, with 10 bases between. The CDR3 is 13 amino acids. CDR3 loop: CASSPPAANVLTF. The DNA for the CDR3 is TGTGCCAGTAGCCCCCCCGCCGCCAACGTCCTGACTTTC.

The chain employs TRBV12-3 or TRBV12-4 and TRBJ1-1, with D possibly TRBD1 on 5 matching bases. The CDR3 length is 13 residues. V lost 6 bases to trimming and J lost 5 bases, with 13 bases between them. In DNA form, the CDR3 reads TGTGCCAGCAGCCGGGGGGGTGGAACTGAAGCTTTCTTT. It yields the protein CASSRGGGTEAFF.

The J gene is TRBJ2-1, the V gene TRBV19; D might be TRBD2 (6 bases). This CDR3 is 15 amino acids long. V lost 3 bases to trimming and J lost 5 bases, with 14 bases between them. Germline V gene sequence: CDR1 LNHDA, CDR2 SQIVND (reference sequence). This CDR3 is CASSISAGIDNEQFF. The CDR3 coding sequence is TGTGCCAGTAGTATTTCGGCGGGAATCGACAATGAGCAGTTCTTC.

This rearrangement joins TRBV18 to TRBJ2-1; the match to TRBD1 covers 8 bases. Germline assignment: CDR1 KGHSH and CDR2 LQKENI. This CDR3 spans 16 amino acids. V was pared by 1 base and J by 2 bases, with 4 bases of the junction left unmatched. The CDR3 region is CASSPLGTGTYNEQFF. For the CDR3, the DNA is TGTGCCAGCTCACCACTTGGGACAGGAACCTACAATGAGCAGTTCTTC.

The rearrangement uses TRBV7-2 and TRBJ2-1, with D unresolved. The ends were cut back, 1 base at V and 7 bases at J, with 14 bases in the middle. This CDR3 comprises 15 residues. The germline gives CDR1 SGHTA, CDR2 FQGNSA. The CDR3 protein is CASSLEELMTNEQFF. The DNA of the CDR3 is TGTGCCAGCAGCTTAGAGGAGCTCATGACGAATGAGCAGTTCTTC.

The V and J genes are TRBV7-9 and TRBJ2-1; D gene unclear. Germline-derived CDR1 and CDR2 are SEHNR and FQNEAQ (reference sequence). V lost 4 bases and J 8 bases, leaving 21 bases between the germline ends. The CDR3 runs 16 residues. This CDR3 is CASSSLGLSPGDEQFF. CDR3 in DNA: TGTGCCAGCAGCTCGCTAGGTTTGTCGCCGGGCGATGAGCAGTTCTTC.

The chain couples TRBV14 to TRBJ2-3; D is possibly TRBD2 (5 bases). CDR1 is SGHDN and CDR2 is FVKESK in the germline V gene. V was shortened by 1 base and J by 5 bases, with 13 bases between the two germline ends. The CDR3 covers 15 residues. The CDR3 DNA reads as TGTGCCAGCAGCCAAGCCCGCGGCCGGGGAGATACGCAGTATTTT. It translates to CASSQARGRGDTQYF. The variable domain in full, with the rest retrieved from reference TRBV14 and TRBJ2-3, is EAGVTQFPSHSVIEKGQTVTLRCDPISGHDNLYWYRRVMGKEIKFLLHFVKESKQDESGMPNNRFLAERTGGTYSTLKVQPAELEDSGVYFCASSQARGRGDTQYFGPGTRLTVL.

The genes are TRBV15 and TRBJ1-4; TRBD1 is a possible D gene (5 bases). The ends were cut back, 1 base at V and 8 bases at J, with 20 bases in the middle. Germline CDR1 reads LNHNV; CDR2 reads YYDKDF (reference sequence). This CDR3 spans 17 amino acids. CDR3 nucleotides: TGTGCCACCAGCAGAGGGGTACTGTTAAAATGGGGGGAAAAACTGTTTTTT. Translation: CATSRGVLLKWGEKLFF.

The CDR3 spells CASSYTGSLNTEAFF. CDR3 nucleotides: TGTGCCAGCAGTTACACCGGCAGCTTGAACACTGAAGCTTTCTTT. The J gene is TRBJ1-1, the V gene TRBV6-6; no clear D gene. CDR1 and CDR2 from the germline V gene are MNHNY and SVGAGI (reference sequence). V lost 2 bases and J lost 0, with 10 bases in between. The CDR3 runs 15 residues.

The table lists this clone with a count of one. This chain uses TRBV10-3 with TRBJ2-3, with 8 bases that match TRBD2. Unmatched junction bases numbered 24, after V lost 10 bases and J lost 3 bases. Germline V gene lookup returns CDR1 ENHRY and CDR2 SYGVKD. There are 19 residues in the CDR3. CDR3 nucleotide sequence: TGTGCCACCCGACAGGATTGGGATAGCGGGACCTTGAGGACAGATACGCAGTATTTT. This codes for CATRQDWDSGTLRTDTQYF.

This chain links TRBV7-2 with TRBJ2-7; TRBD2 is a possible D gene (5 bases). There are 13 residues in the CDR3. V gave up 7 bases and J gave up 4 bases, with 14 bases separating them. Germline V gene sequence: CDR1 SGHTA, CDR2 FQGNSA. The CDR3 loop reads CASIGLPSYEQYF. The CDR3 coding sequence is TGTGCCAGCATAGGACTTCCCTCGTACGAGCAGTACTTC.

For this clone: The junction does not match germline at one end; this may be a read error. The chain links TRBV7-2 to TRBJ2-1; TRBD2 aligns across 10 bases. Germline CDR1 is SGHTA and CDR2 is FQGNSA. The CDR3 is 16 amino acids. CDR3 sequence (DNA): TGTGCCAGCAACTTAGCGGGGGGTCTGGGTTACAATGAGCAGTTCTTC. It codes for CASNLAGGLGYNEQFF.

The chain employs TRBV5-1 and TRBJ1-4; TRBD1 matches at 8 bases. Germline V lookup: CDR1 SGHRS, CDR2 YFSETQ. V lost 3 bases and J lost 8; bases outside the gene matches: 12. The CDR3 runs to 16 residues. This chain's CDR3 is CASSSTGAADAEKLFF. The CDR3 coding sequence is TGCGCCAGCAGCTCGACAGGGGCAGCCGATGCGGAAAAACTGTTTTTT.

CDR3 nucleotides: TGTGCCAGTCGGGGCCGACCCACTGAAGCTTTCTTT. It yields the protein CASRGRPTEAFF. J is TRBJ1-1 and V is TRBV19; D is perhaps TRBD1 (5 bases). CDR3 size: 12 residues. From germline, CDR1 is LNHDA and CDR2 SQIVND (reference sequence). V was trimmed by 8 bases and J by 4 bases, leaving 11 bases between them.